The source of this T cell receptor (beta chain) is a study of T-cell reconstitution after alpha-beta-depleted transplantation in children. Study results and limitations: From newly produced T cells came most of the T-cell counts and diversity one year after transplant. Several hundred graft clones that had expanded were reportedly the source of alpha-beta T cells about two months after transplant.

Construction of the TCRbeta library involved unique molecular identifiers. TCRdb reanalysed the PCR reads using MiXCR and keeps one entry per CDR3 protein. Counted here are around 94,000 distinct CDR3 sequences, 4.5% to 7.5% occurring once; the ten biggest clones make up 5.5% to 7%. This clonotype was found many times. The antigen is not known. The clonotype was recovered from a female patient aged 2-10 years who had a stem cell transplant for Fanconi anemia, so the T cells may come from the graft donor. Specimen: PBMCs, mostly from graft donor cells, collected 60 days after TCRalphabeta/CD19-depleted stem cell transplant.

This chain's CDR3 is CASSVTSYEQYF. CDR3 nucleotides: TGTGCCAGCAGTGTTACATCTTACGAGCAGTACTTC. J is TRBJ2-7 and V is TRBV6-2 or TRBV6-3; D remains unclear. V lost 5 bases and J 4 bases, leaving 9 bases between the germline ends. The CDR3 runs 12 residues. The germline gives CDR1 MNHEY, CDR2 SVGEGT.